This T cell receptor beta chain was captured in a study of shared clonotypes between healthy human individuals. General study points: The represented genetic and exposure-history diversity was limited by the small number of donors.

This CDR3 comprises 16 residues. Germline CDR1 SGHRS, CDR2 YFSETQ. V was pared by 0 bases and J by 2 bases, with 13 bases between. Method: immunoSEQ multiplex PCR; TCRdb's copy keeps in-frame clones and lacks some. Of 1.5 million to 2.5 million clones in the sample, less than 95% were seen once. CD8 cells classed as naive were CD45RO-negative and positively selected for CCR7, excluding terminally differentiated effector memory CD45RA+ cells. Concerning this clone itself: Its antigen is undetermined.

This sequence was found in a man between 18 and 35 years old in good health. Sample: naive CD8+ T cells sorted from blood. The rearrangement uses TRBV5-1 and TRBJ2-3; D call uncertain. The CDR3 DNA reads TGCGCCAGCAGCTTGGGACAAACCTCTCCCACAGATACGCAGTATTTT. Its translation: CASSLGQTSPTDTQYF.